These 8 T cell receptor beta chains originate from one sample sequenced in a study of cytomegalovirus exposure and HLA in healthy donors. The PCR employed 60 Vbeta primers together with 13 Jbeta primers. Clones were read by immunoSEQ multiplex PCR, and TCRdb kept only the in-frame ones, dropping some. The sample carries 95,000 to 120,000 clones, 67% recorded once. The sample consisted of PBMCs. These receptors were obtained from a man aged 18 to 35 in good health and CMV-seropositive.

This chain joins TRBV12-5 and TRBJ1-4, with no clear D. Per germline, CDR1 LGHNT and CDR2 FRNRAP. This CDR3 is 16 amino acids long. V lost 6 bases and J 7 bases, leaving 21 bases between the germline ends. The CDR3 DNA is TGTGCTAGTGGGGTCACTCTGGTTGTTCTTGGTGAAAAACTGTTTTTT. Translation: CASGVTLVVLGEKLFF.

This clone was picked up a small number of times. The chain carries TRBV7-9 and TRBJ1-5; possibly TRBD1 for D (6 bases). This CDR3 region has 14 residues. CDR1 and CDR2 (germline): SEHNR, FQNEAQ (reference sequence). The V gene lost 5 bases and the J gene lost 6 bases, with 14 bases spanning the gap. CDR3 sequence: CASSREAGAQPQHF. The CDR3 DNA follows: TGTGCCAGCAGCCGGGAGGCAGGGGCTCAGCCCCAGCATTTT.

The chain recombines TRBV27 with TRBJ2-3; 12 nucleotides match TRBD2. With 5 bases clipped from V and 13 bases from J, the junction kept 7 bases outside the gene matches. The CDR3 covers 13 residues. From germline, CDR1 is MNHEY and CDR2 SMNVEV (reference sequence). The CDR3 here is CASSQISSGGEYF. CDR3 DNA sequence: TGTGCCAGCAGTCAGATCTCTAGCGGGGGGGAGTATTTT.

J is TRBJ2-3 and V is TRBV7-9; 9 bases agree with TRBD2. Per germline, CDR1 SEHNR and CDR2 FQNEAQ (reference sequence). V shed 1 base, J shed 3 bases, and the junction held 5 bases outside the gene matches. This CDR3 region has 16 residues. The CDR3 DNA reads as TGTGCCAGCAGCTTAGGGAGCGGGGGGCCAACAGATACGCAGTATTTT. Translating gives CASSLGSGGPTDTQYF.

The genes are TRBV5-1 and TRBJ1-1; D ambiguous. Trimming left V 0 bases short and J 5 bases short, with 8 bases between. CDR1 and CDR2 from the germline V gene are SGHRS and YFSETQ. The CDR3 covers 13 residues. As DNA, the CDR3 is TGCGCCAGCAGCTTGGTCGGGTCGACTGAAGCTTTCTTT. Amino acid sequence: CASSLVGSTEAFF.

CDR3 loop: CSVTGGNPETQYF. The CDR3 bases are TGCAGCGTGACAGGGGGCAACCCAGAGACCCAGTACTTC. The chain employs TRBV29-1 and TRBJ2-5; 10 nucleotides line up with TRBD1. Looked up from germline, CDR1 is SQVTM and CDR2 is ANQGSEA. The J segment lost 4 bases and the V segment lost 6 bases, leaving 5 bases of the junction unmatched. This CDR3 is built from 13 residues. Complete variable domain (other parts from reference TRBV29-1 and TRBJ2-5): SAVISQKPSRDICQRGTSLTIQCQVDSQVTMMFWYRQQPGQSLTLIATANQGSEATYESGFVIDKFPISRPNLTFSTLTVSNMSPEDSSIYLCSVTGGNPETQYFGPGTRLLVL.

V and J are TRBV6-6 and TRBJ2-1, with 11 bases aligning to TRBD2. With 5 bases clipped from V and 3 bases from J, the junction kept 6 bases outside the gene matches. The CDR3 is 16 residues long. Germline V gene lookup returns CDR1 MNHNY and CDR2 SVGAGI (reference sequence). CDR3 region: CASSPLGLAGYNEQFF. As DNA, the CDR3 is TGTGCCAGCAGTCCGCTCGGACTAGCGGGCTACAATGAGCAGTTCTTC.

This rearrangement joins TRBV7-7 to TRBJ2-5; TRBD2 matches 8 bases. The CDR3 contains 15 residues. V shed 3 bases, J shed 5 bases, and the junction held 8 bases outside the gene matches. Germline-derived CDR1 and CDR2 are SSHAT and FNYEAQ (reference sequence). The CDR3, as DNA: TGTGCCAGCAGCTTTAGCGGGGAGGCCGGGGAGACCCAGTACTTC. This gives the protein CASSFSGEAGETQYF.